This TCR beta chain was documented in a study of shared clonotypes between healthy human individuals. On this clone itself: The antigen is not known.

V lost 2 bases and J lost 2, with 10 bases in between. The CDR3 has 14 residues. The germline CDR1 and CDR2 sequences are SGHTA and FQGNSA. The sorted-subset replicate PCRs were given about 200 ng DNA, which is 30,000 to 35,000 T cell genomes. Clones were read by immunoSEQ multiplex PCR, and TCRdb kept only the in-frame ones, dropping some. The sample shows about 380,000 clones, about 96% of them seen only once. Study-level results: Rarefaction gave evidence that sorted-subset sequencing remained incomplete despite large depth.

Sequencing input: memory CD8+ T cells sorted from blood. Specified subset: CD45RO+ cells pooled with CCR7-negative TemRA cells. The clonotype was recovered from a man aged 30 to 45 in good health. The chain has TRBV7-2 and TRBJ2-7; no reliable D call. This CDR3 is CASSLSGLPYEQYF. The CDR3 coding sequence is TGTGCCAGCAGCTTAAGTGGGCTACCCTACGAGCAGTACTTC.